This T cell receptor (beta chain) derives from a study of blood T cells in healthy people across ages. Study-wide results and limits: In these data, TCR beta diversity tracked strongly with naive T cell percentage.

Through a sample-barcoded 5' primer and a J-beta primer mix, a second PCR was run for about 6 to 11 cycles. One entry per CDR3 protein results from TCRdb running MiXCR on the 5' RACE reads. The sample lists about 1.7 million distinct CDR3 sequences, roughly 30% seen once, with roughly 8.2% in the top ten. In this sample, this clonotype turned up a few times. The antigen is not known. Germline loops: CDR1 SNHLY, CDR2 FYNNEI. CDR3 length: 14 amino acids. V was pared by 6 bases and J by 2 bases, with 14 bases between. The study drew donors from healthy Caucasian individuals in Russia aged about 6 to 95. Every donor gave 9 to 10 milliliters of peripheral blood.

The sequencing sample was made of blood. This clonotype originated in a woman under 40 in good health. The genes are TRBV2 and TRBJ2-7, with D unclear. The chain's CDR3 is CASRAAGNPYEQYF. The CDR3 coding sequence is TGTGCCAGCAGGGCGGCCGGCAATCCCTACGAGCAGTACTTC.